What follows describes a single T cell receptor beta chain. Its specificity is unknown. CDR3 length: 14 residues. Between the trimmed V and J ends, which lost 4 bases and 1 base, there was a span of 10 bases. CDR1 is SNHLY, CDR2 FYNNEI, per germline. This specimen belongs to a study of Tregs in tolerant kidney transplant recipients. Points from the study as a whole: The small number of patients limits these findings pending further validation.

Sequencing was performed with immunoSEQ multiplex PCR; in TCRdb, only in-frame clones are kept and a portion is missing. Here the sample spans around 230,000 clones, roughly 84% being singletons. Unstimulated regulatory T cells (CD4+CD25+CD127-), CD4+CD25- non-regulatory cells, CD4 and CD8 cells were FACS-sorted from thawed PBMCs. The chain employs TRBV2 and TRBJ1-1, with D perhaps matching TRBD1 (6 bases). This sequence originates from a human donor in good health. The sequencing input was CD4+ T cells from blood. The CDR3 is CASSVEQGNTEAFF. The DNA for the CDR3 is TGTGCCAGCAGTGTCGAACAGGGGAACACTGAAGCTTTCTTT.